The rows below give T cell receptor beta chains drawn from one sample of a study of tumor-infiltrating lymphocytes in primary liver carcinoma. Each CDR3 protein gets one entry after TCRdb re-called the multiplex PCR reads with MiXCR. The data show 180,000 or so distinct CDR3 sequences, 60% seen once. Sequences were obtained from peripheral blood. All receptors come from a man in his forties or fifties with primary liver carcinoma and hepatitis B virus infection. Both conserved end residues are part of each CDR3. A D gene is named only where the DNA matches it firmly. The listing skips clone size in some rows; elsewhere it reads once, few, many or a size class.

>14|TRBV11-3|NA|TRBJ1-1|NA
TGTGCCAGCGTTAAGTGGCAGGGACGAACTGAAGCTCTCTTT
CASVKWQGRTEALF
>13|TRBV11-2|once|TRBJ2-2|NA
TGTGCCAGCAGCCTAGTAGATACCGGGGAGCTGTCTTTT
CASSLVDTGELSF
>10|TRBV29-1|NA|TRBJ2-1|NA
TGCAGTGGGTTAGCAGGGAAGAAGTTCTTC
CSGLAGKKFF
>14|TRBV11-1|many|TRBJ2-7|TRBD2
TGTGCCAGCAGTTTCGGGACTAGGGGCTACGAGCAGTACTTC
CASSFGTRGYEQYF
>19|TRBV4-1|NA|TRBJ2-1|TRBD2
TGCGCCAACAGCGAACCGGGACTAGCGGGAGCGCTCTCCTACAATGAGCAGTTCTTC
CANSEPGLAGALSYNEQFF
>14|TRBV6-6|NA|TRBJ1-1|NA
TGTGCCAGCAGTTACTTGGCAGGGAACACTGACGCTTTCTTT
CASSYLAGNTDAFF
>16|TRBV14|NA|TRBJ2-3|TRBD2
TGTGCCAGCAGCCTATCGTGGGGGGAGGGCCAAGATACGCAGTATTTT
CASSLSWGEGQDTQYF
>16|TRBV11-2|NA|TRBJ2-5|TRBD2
TGTGCCAGCAGCTTGGGGGGGACTAGCGTTGGAGAGACCCAGTACTTC
CASSLGGTSVGETQYF
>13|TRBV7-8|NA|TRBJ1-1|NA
TGTGCCAGCAGCTTAGGTGGGACACCTGAAGCTTTCTTT
CASSLGGTPEAFF
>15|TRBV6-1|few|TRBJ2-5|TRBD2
TGTGCCAGCAGTGATATGACTAGCGGGAAAGAGACCCAGTACTTC
CASSDMTSGKETQYF
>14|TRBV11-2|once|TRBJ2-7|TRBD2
TGTGTCAGGAGCTTAGCGGGAGGGTACGGCGAGCAGTACTTC
CVRSLAGGYGEQYF
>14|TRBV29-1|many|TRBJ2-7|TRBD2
TGCAGCGTTGAAGGGGCTAGCGGGCATTACGAGCAGTACTTC
CSVEGASGHYEQYF
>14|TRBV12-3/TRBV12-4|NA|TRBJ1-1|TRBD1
TGTGCCAGCAGTTTAGTCAGGGGGCATACTGAAGCTTTCTTT
CASSLVRGHTEAFF
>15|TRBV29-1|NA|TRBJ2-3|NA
TGCAGCGTTGAAGAATGGGGGAGAGTCGCCGTCACGCAGTATTTT
CSVEEWGRVAVTQYF
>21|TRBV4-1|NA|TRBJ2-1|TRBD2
TGCGCCAGCAGCCAAGGAAGAGGAATAGGGACTAGCGGGAGCTCCTACAATGAGCAGTTCTTC
CASSQGRGIGTSGSSYNEQFF
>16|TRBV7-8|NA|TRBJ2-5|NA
TGTGCCAGCAGCGAAAGAACTACGGGGGAAGAAGAGACCCAGTACTTC
CASSERTTGEEETQYF
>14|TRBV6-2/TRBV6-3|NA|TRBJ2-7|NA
TGTGCCAGCAGAATCTCAGGGGGGGACTACGAGCAGTACTTC
CASRISGGDYEQYF
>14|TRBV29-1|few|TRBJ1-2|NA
TGCAGCGTTCCATACAGAGGATCGGGGGATGGCTACACCTTC
CSVPYRGSGDGYTF
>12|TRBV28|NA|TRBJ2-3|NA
TGTGTCAGCAGTTGGGGGGCGGATACGCAGTATTTT
CVSSWGADTQYF
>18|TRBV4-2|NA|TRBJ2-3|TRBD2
TGTGCCAGCAGCCAAGAATGGGGTAGCGGGGGCCGGAGTGATACGCAGTATTTT
CASSQEWGSGGRSDTQYF
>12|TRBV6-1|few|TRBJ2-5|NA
TGTGCCAGCAGTGAATTCTTTGAGACCCAGTACTTC
CASSEFFETQYF
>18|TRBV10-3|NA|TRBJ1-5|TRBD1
TGTGCCGTCAGTGAGAGGGGGGGGACAGGGGGGTCAAACCAGCCCCAGCATTTT
CAVSERGGTGGSNQPQHF
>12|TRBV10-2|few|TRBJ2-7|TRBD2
TGCGCCACCACCCCTAGCGGGCTCGAGCAGTACTTC
CATTPSGLEQYF
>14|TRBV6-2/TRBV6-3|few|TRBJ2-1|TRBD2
TGTGCCAGCAGATCCCCCGGGGGGTACAATGAGCAGTTCTTC
CASRSPGGYNEQFF
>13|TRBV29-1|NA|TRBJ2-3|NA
TGCAGCGTTAAGTTTGGGATCACAGATACGCAGTATTTT
CSVKFGITDTQYF
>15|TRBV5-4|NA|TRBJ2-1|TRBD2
TGTGCCAGCAGCTCCTCGACGGGAGGGGACAATGAGCGATTCTTC
CASSSSTGGDNERFF
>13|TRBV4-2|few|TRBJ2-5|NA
TGTGCCAGCAGCCAGATTTCAGGAGAGACCCAGTACTTC
CASSQISGETQYF
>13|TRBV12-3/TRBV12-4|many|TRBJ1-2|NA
TGTGCCAGCAGCACCTCGGGGGAATATGGCTACACCTTC
CASSTSGEYGYTF
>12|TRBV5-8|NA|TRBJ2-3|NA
TGTGCCAGCAGCTTGTCGGTTGGTACGCAGTATTTT
CASSLSVGTQYF
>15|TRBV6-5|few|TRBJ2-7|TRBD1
TGTGCCAGCAGCCGGCGGACAGGGGAGGCCTACGAGCAGTACTTC
CASSRRTGEAYEQYF
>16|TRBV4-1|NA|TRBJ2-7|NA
TGCGCCAGCAGCCAGGGGGGGACACTAAGCTCCCACGAGCAGTACTTC
CASSQGGTLSSHEQYF
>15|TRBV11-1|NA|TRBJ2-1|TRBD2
TGTGCCAGCAACTTAGGGCTAGCGGGAGTTTATGAGCAGTCCTTC
CASNLGLAGVYEQSF
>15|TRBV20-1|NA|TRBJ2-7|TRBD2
TGCAGTGCTAGAGCTCCAAGCGGGGGCTCCTACGAGCAGTACTTC
CSARAPSGGSYEQYF
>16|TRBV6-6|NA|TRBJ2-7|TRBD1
TGTGCCAGCAGTTACTTAGGACAGGGGCGCTCCTACGAGCAGTACTTC
CASSYLGQGRSYEQYF
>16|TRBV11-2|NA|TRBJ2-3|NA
TGTGCCAGCAGCTTAGAGGGACCAGCGTGGACAGATATGCAGTATTTT
CASSLEGPAWTDMQYF
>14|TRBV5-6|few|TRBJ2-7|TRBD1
TGTGCCAGCAGCTTTGGACAGGGTTTGCACGAGCAGTACTTC
CASSFGQGLHEQYF
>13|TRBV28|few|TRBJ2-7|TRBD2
TGTGCCAGCATGCGGGAGGGATACGGCGAGCAGTACTTC
CASMREGYGEQYF
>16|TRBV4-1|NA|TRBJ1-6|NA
TGCGACAGCAGCACAGGAGATAGCTCCTATAATTCACCCCTCCACTTT
CDSSTGDSSYNSPLHF
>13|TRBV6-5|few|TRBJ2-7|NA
TGTGCCAGCAGTCGGGAGAGGGGTTACGAGCAGTACTTC
CASSRERGYEQYF
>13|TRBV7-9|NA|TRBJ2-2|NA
TGTGCCAGCAGCCTCTTCGATACCGGTGAGCTGTTTTTT
CASSLFDTGELFF
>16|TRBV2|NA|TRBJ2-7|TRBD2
TGTGTCAGCAGTGAGGGGTCTAGCGGGCTCTCCTACGAGCAGTACTTC
CVSSEGSSGLSYEQYF
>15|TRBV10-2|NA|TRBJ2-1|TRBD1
TGCGCCAGCAGTGTTATCGGGACAGCCTACAATGAGCAGTTCTTC
CASSVIGTAYNEQFF
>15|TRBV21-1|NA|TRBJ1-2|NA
TGTGCCAGCAGCAAAGCGACAGGGGAGGCCTATGGCTACACCTTC
CASSKATGEAYGYTF
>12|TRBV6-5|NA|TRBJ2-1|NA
TGTGCCAGCGGTTACCGGGTTGGTGAGCAGTTCTTC
CASGYRVGEQFF
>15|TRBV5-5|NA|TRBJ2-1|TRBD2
TGTGCCAGCAGCCGGGCAAGCGGGAGCGGGTTTGAGCAGTTCTTC
CASSRASGSGFEQFF
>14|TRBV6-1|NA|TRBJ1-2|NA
TGTGCCAGAAGTGAAGCCCTCCAGGGGCATGGCTACACCTTC
CARSEALQGHGYTF
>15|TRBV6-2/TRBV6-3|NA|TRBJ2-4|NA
TGTACCAGCAGTACTTTTGGAGTAGGCAAAAACATTCAGTACTTC
CTSSTFGVGKNIQYF
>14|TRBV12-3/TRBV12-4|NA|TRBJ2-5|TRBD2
TGTGCCAGCAGTCATACTAGCGGGAGAGAGACCCAGTACTTC
CASSHTSGRETQYF
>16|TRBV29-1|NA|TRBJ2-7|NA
TGCAGGGTTGGGGGGGCGCGGGACATCGTTTACTACGAGCAGTACTTC
CRVGGARDIVYYEQYF
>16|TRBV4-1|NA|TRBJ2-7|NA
TGCGCCAGCAGCCAAGATGGGCCTAGCGTGGCCTACGAGCAGTACTTC
CASSQDGPSVAYEQYF
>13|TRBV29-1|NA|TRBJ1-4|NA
TGCAGCGTTGTTGGGGCCACAGATGAAAAACTGTTTTTT
CSVVGATDEKLFF
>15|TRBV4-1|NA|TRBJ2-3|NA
TGCGCCAGCAGCCAAGTTCCCTCTAGCCCAGATACGCAGTATTTT
CASSQVPSSPDTQYF
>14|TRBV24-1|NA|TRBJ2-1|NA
TGTGCCACCAGTGACCAGGGCTCCTACAATGAGCAGTTCTTC
CATSDQGSYNEQFF
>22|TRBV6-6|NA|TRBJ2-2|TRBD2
TGTGCCAGCATGTTCCCGACAGCGTACGGTCCTAGCGGGAGGACCAACACCTGGGAGCTGTTTTTT
CASMFPTAYGPSGRTNTWELFF
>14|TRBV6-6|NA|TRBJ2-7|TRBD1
TGTGCCGGCAGTTACTCTTCAGGGGGCTACGAGCAGTACTTC
CAGSYSSGGYEQYF
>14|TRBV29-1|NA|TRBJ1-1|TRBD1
TGCAGCCTCAAAAGGACAGGGACCGGGTCTGAAGCTTTCTTT
CSLKRTGTGSEAFF
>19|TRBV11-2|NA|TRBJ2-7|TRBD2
TGTGCCAGTAGTTTAGTCCTAGCGGGAGAGCTAAATGACCCCTACGAGCAGTACTTC
CASSLVLAGELNDPYEQYF
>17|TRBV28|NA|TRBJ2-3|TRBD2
TGTGCCAGTAGTCTGGGACTAGCGGCTTGGGGCACAGATACGCAGTATTTT
CASSLGLAAWGTDTQYF
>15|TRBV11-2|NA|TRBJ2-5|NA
TGTTCCAGCAGCCCACAACTAGCTCCTGAAGAGACCCAGTACTTC
CSSSPQLAPEETQYF